This T cell receptor (beta chain) was sequenced in a study of T cell responses to AZD1222 COVID-19 vaccine (dated by TCRdb to the early 2020s). Context from the whole study: Because spike-specific TCR depth and breadth did not differ between the two schedules, AZD1222 recipients who got a second dose at roughly 4 weeks were pooled with those who got a second dose at roughly 12 weeks. A total of around 240 trial participants underwent TCR sequencing, of whom roughly 210 had received two doses of AZD1222 and about 25 had received two doses of the MenACWY control vaccine. Trial participants were enrolled by age into subgroups of 18-55, 56-69 and 70-plus years, and around 150, 29 and 61 TCR-sequenced participants, respectively, were included in these subgroups. Overall study results and their limits: No day 14 peak-response samples were available, so repertoires were characterized only after the peak T cell response. After two AZD1222 doses, both the breadth and the depth of spike-specific TCRs were significantly higher than at day 0 and than in MenACWY recipients. Participants were mostly white British, with more females than males. The authors suggested clonal diversity may have been underestimated. In the small 56-69-year group, the increase in depth fell short of significance, most likely because of low power. Reportedly, almost half of the unique spike-specific TCRs recognized epitopes lying outside the regions that are mutated in the B.1.351 and B.1.1.7 variants. The whole spike protein was spanned by vaccine-associated CD4 TCRs, and dominant responses were seen in regions 160-218 and 743-854. Conclusions about previously exposed vaccinees were limited because only six AZD1222 recipients were SARS-CoV-2 seropositive at baseline.

The CDR3 regions of human TCRbeta chains were analyzed by immunosequencing. The published analysis was carried out like this. Repertoire TCRs were checked for matches against a reference library of SARS-CoV-2-specific TCRs that had been generated using the MIRA antigen-specificity platform. Breadth was defined as the fraction of unique TCRs that were SARS-CoV-2-associated, and depth was defined as the fraction of total T cells that were SARS-CoV-2-associated. Using the MIRA data, each spike-specific TCR was assigned both to the spike region to which the TCR was reactive and to a CD4 or CD8 class. Log10-transformed breadth and depth values were compared by one-way ANOVA with Sidak's multiple comparisons tests. TCRdb provides this immuneACCESS table in a form limited to in-frame rearrangements. Some clones are lacking; in checked studies, under half of them reflect an unresolved V gene, and why the rest are absent is not known. The V and J calls and clone size are taken from that table; D and trimming were inferred from the DNA. In this sample the table shows 90,000 to 150,000 clones, 91% of which occur a single time. In total, the top ten clones hold 5% to 5.5% of the sample.

Sample time point, as interpreted from the label and publication: baseline before first vaccination. The vaccinee samples were drawn from two UK trials, COV001 and COV002, one of which was a single-blind randomized controlled phase 2/3 trial testing AZD1222 (ChAdOx1 nCoV-19) in healthy adults. For TCRbeta chain sequencing, PBMC samples were collected from trial participants at day 0 and at day 28 after the second dose. The CDR3 numbers 14 residues from cysteine through phenylalanine. The CDR3 DNA has 42 bases and is translated from base 1. Taken from the germline V gene, the CDR1 and CDR2 loops are SGHVS and FQNEAQ. As concerns this clone: Its antigen specificity is not known. At one end the junction does not follow the germline gene, possibly because of a read error.

This chain is built from TRBV7-8 and TRBJ2-3; TRBD1 agrees with 7 junctional bases. The TCR comes from an adult in good health. Material: peripheral blood, obtained on day 0 of AZD1222 vaccination. The DNA is TGTGCCAGCAGCTTAGGACAGGGCACAAATACGCAGTATTTT. Its protein product is CASSLGQGTNTQYF. The variable domain in full, with residues beyond the CDR3 obtained from the reference TRBV7-8 and TRBJ2-3 genes, is GAGVSQSPRYKVAKRGQDVALRCDPISGHVSLFWYQQALGQGPEFLTYFQNEAQLDKSGLPSDRFFAERPEGSVSTLKIQRTQQEDSAVYLCASSLGQGTNTQYFGPGTRLTVL.